The rows below give T cell receptor beta chains drawn from one sample of a study of cytomegalovirus exposure and HLA in healthy donors. The repertoire was sequenced with immunoSEQ multiplex PCR; TCRdb's copy has only in-frame clones and lacks some. This repertoire shows 90,000 to 120,000 clones, 70% to 85% found once; its top ten account for about 3%. The sequenced sample consisted of PBMCs. These receptors originate from a middle-aged woman in good health and CMV-seronegative. The CDR3 runs from the conserved cysteine through the conserved F or W. The D gene is left open where the match is weak. The listing skips clone size in some rows; elsewhere it reads once, few, many or a size class.

cdr3_aa	cdr3_nt	d_call	j_call	clone_size	v_call	cdr3_length
CASGWGQNNEQFF	TGTGCCAGCGGGTGGGGGCAGAACAATGAGCAGTTCTTC	.	TRBJ2-1	.	TRBV18	13
CASSVVPGDGYTF	TGTGCCAGCAGCGTAGTTCCCGGAGACGGCTACACCTTC	.	TRBJ1-2	.	TRBV9	13
CASSIGHPSNYGYTF	TGTGCCAGTAGTATCGGACACCCCTCTAACTATGGCTACACCTTC	.	TRBJ1-2	.	TRBV19	15
CASSPTLGRVGTGELFF	TGTGCCAGTAGTCCGACCCTAGGCAGGGTGGGCACCGGGGAGCTGTTTTTT	.	TRBJ2-2	.	TRBV19	17
CASHLGGLGAYEQYF	TGTGCCAGCCACCTGGGAGGGCTTGGGGCCTACGAGCAGTACTTC	TRBD2	TRBJ2-7	.	TRBV6-6	15
CASRVQGGNSPLHF	TGTGCCAGCAGGGTACAGGGGGGAAATTCACCCCTCCACTTT	TRBD1	TRBJ1-6	.	TRBV7-2	14
CASSLSTSGTGNEQFF	TGTGCCAGCAGTTTATCGACTAGCGGGACCGGGAATGAGCAGTTCTTC	TRBD2	TRBJ2-1	.	TRBV27	16
CASSLTGFVDTQYF	TGCGCCAGCAGTTTGACAGGGTTTGTAGATACGCAGTATTTT	TRBD1	TRBJ2-3	.	TRBV5-1	14
CATSRMAAGSADTQYF	TGTGCCACCAGCAGGATGGCGGCGGGGTCCGCAGATACGCAGTATTTT	.	TRBJ2-3	.	TRBV15	16
CASSQSRGGNTQYF	TGCGCCAGCAGCCAAAGCAGGGGAGGGAATACGCAGTATTTT	.	TRBJ2-3	.	TRBV4-3	14
CASSLARGNTQYF	TGTGCCAGCAGCTTAGCACGGGGTAATACGCAGTATTTT	.	TRBJ2-3	.	TRBV11-3	13
CASSFVGGIGETQYF	TGTGCCAGCAGTTTTGTTGGGGGGATAGGGGAGACCCAGTACTTC	.	TRBJ2-5	.	TRBV28	15
CASSIGGAGVNIQYF	TGTGCCAGCAGTATAGGGGGGGCGGGGGTAAACATTCAGTACTTC	.	TRBJ2-4	.	TRBV28	15
CATSDRLTEAFF	TGTGCCACCTCGGACAGATTGACTGAAGCTTTCTTT	.	TRBJ1-1	.	TRBV19	12
CASSLSTGGDWGEKLFF	TGCGCCAGCAGCTTGAGCACAGGGGGCGACTGGGGTGAAAAACTGTTTTTT	TRBD1	TRBJ1-4	.	TRBV5-1	17
CSGGQGEGYTF	TGCAGCGGTGGACAGGGTGAAGGCTACACCTTC	TRBD1	TRBJ1-2	few	TRBV29-1	11
CASSSTGNRVNQPQHF	TGTGCCAGCAGTTCGACAGGGAATCGGGTCAATCAGCCCCAGCATTTT	TRBD1	TRBJ1-5	.	TRBV28	16
CASSSTVPHGYTF	TGCGCCAGCAGCTCGACAGTCCCTCACGGCTACACCTTC	.	TRBJ1-2	.	TRBV5-1	13
CASRISGERVYEQYF	TGTGCCAGCAGAATTAGCGGGGAGAGGGTCTACGAGCAGTACTTC	TRBD2	TRBJ2-7	.	TRBV6-6	15
CASSQESGQGYEQYF	TGCGCCAGCAGCCAAGAGAGTGGACAGGGGTACGAGCAGTACTTC	TRBD1	TRBJ2-7	few	TRBV4-3	15
CAWSVTEYGYTF	TGTGCCTGGAGTGTAACAGAGTATGGCTACACCTTC	.	TRBJ1-2	.	TRBV30	12
CASTTSGGIQETQYF	TGTGCCAGCACAACCTCGGGCGGGATCCAAGAGACCCAGTACTTC	.	TRBJ2-5	.	TRBV28	15
CASSLGNNQPQHF	TGTGCCAGCAGCTTAGGTAATAATCAGCCCCAGCATTTT	.	TRBJ1-5	.	TRBV7-8	13
CASRQENHGYTF	TGCGCCAGCAGACAGGAGAACCATGGCTACACCTTC	.	TRBJ1-2	.	TRBV5-1	12
CASSPRQVYTLTEAFF	TGTGCCAGCAGTCCCCGACAAGTTTACACCCTCACTGAAGCTTTCTTT	.	TRBJ1-1	.	TRBV7-9	16
CASSPRRTGDGANVLTF	TGTGCCAGCAGCCCCCGACGGACAGGGGACGGGGCCAACGTCCTGACTTTC	TRBD1	TRBJ2-6	once	TRBV7-2	17
CASSSLADQETQYF	TGTGCCAGCAGCTCCCTAGCGGACCAAGAGACCCAGTACTTC	TRBD2	TRBJ2-5	.	TRBV5-4	14
CASSYSGGNEQFF	TGTGCCAGCTCATACAGCGGGGGCAATGAGCAGTTCTTC	TRBD2	TRBJ2-1	.	TRBV18	13
CASSSGLAGQETQYF	TGTGCCAGCAGCTCAGGACTAGCGGGGCAAGAGACCCAGTACTTC	TRBD2	TRBJ2-5	once	TRBV5-4	15
CATLQHGTSSYEQYF	TGTGCCACCTTACAGCACGGGACAAGCTCCTACGAGCAGTACTTC	.	TRBJ2-7	.	TRBV27	15
CASSGDRGRYEQYF	TGTGCCAGCAGTGGGGACAGGGGGCGATACGAGCAGTACTTC	TRBD1	TRBJ2-7	.	TRBV2	14
CASNLLTSESDTQYF	TGTGCCAGCAACCTTTTGACTAGCGAGTCCGATACGCAGTATTTT	TRBD2	TRBJ2-3	.	TRBV28	15
CASSYGTSGRGGTQYF	TGTGCCAGCAGTTACGGGACTAGCGGGAGAGGCGGGACCCAGTACTTC	TRBD2	TRBJ2-5	.	TRBV6-5	16
CASSPQGAAGELFF	TGTGCCAGCTCACCGCAGGGGGCGGCCGGGGAGCTGTTTTTT	TRBD1	TRBJ2-2	.	TRBV18	14
CASSLMGTGEMGYEQYF	TGTGCCAGCAGTTTAATGGGGACAGGGGAAATGGGCTACGAGCAGTACTTC	TRBD1	TRBJ2-7	.	TRBV27	17
CASSSRGQPQHF	TGTGCCAGCAGTTCCAGGGGCCAGCCCCAGCATTTT	.	TRBJ1-5	.	TRBV27	12
CASSPPGVNEQFF	TGTGCCAGCAGTCCCCCAGGGGTGAATGAGCAGTTCTTC	.	TRBJ2-1	.	TRBV6-6	13
CASSYEAGGWYEQYF	TGTGCCAGCAGTTACGAGGCGGGAGGGTGGTACGAGCAGTACTTC	TRBD2	TRBJ2-7	.	TRBV6-6	15
CASSPRRGGNNEQFF	TGTGCCAGCAGCCCCCGGAGGGGCGGTAACAATGAGCAGTTCTTC	.	TRBJ2-1	.	TRBV27	15
CASRTTVNTEAFF	TGTGCCAGCCGTACGACTGTGAACACTGAAGCTTTCTTT	.	TRBJ1-1	.	TRBV5-4	13
CASSYQSTDTQYF	TGTGCCAGCAGTTACCAAAGCACAGATACGCAGTATTTT	.	TRBJ2-3	.	TRBV6-5	13
CASSLAGRVDEQYF	TGTGCCAGCAGCTTAGCGGGCAGGGTCGACGAGCAGTACTTC	.	TRBJ2-7	.	TRBV7-9	14
CASTAAGGEADTQYF	TGTGCCAGCACAGCGGCGGGGGGTGAGGCGGATACGCAGTATTTT	TRBD2	TRBJ2-3	.	TRBV9	15
CASSLGYGGQETQYF	TGCGCCAGCAGCTTGGGGTACGGGGGCCAAGAGACCCAGTACTTC	.	TRBJ2-5	.	TRBV5-1	15
CASSQSASGTVTGELFF	TGTGCCAGCAGCCAATCGGCTAGCGGGACTGTGACCGGGGAGCTGTTTTTT	TRBD2	TRBJ2-2	.	TRBV16	17
CASSTGRSNEKLFF	TGTGCCAGTAGTACGGGTCGGAGTAATGAAAAACTGTTTTTT	.	TRBJ1-4	.	TRBV19	14
CASSLQQGGEQFF	TGTGCCAGCAGCTTGCAACAGGGTGGTGAGCAGTTCTTC	.	TRBJ2-1	.	TRBV7-9	13
CASSSGQGSIRNEQFF	TGTGCCAGCAGCTCGGGACAGGGTTCAATACGTAATGAGCAGTTCTTC	TRBD1	TRBJ2-1	.	TRBV7-9	16
CASSLGRVQNSPLHF	TGCGCCAGCAGCTTGGGCAGGGTCCAAAATTCACCCCTCCACTTT	.	TRBJ1-6	.	TRBV5-1	15